This T cell receptor beta chain stems from a study of blood T cell repertoires in COVID-19. Study-wide context: Researchers got acute and convalescent COVID-19 samples from the United States, Italy and Spain. From T cells, B-cell-depleted T cells, or PBMCs came the material, which was cDNA or gDNA.

With V trimmed by 4 bases and J by 5 bases, 7 bases remained unmatched. Germline assignment: CDR1 ENHRY and CDR2 SYGVKD. The length of the CDR3 is 15 residues. The repertoire was sequenced with immunoSEQ multiplex PCR; TCRdb's copy has only in-frame clones and lacks some. Of hundreds of thousands of clones listed, approximately 78% are singletons. This sequence originates from a woman older than 75 with acute or convalescent COVID-19. V gene TRBV10-3 combines with J gene TRBJ2-7; 11 bases line up with TRBD2. The sample was peripheral blood. In DNA form, the CDR3 reads TGTGCCATCAGTGCGCTAACTAGCGGGGGCAACGAGCAGTACTTC. Translated, it gives CAISALTSGGNEQYF.